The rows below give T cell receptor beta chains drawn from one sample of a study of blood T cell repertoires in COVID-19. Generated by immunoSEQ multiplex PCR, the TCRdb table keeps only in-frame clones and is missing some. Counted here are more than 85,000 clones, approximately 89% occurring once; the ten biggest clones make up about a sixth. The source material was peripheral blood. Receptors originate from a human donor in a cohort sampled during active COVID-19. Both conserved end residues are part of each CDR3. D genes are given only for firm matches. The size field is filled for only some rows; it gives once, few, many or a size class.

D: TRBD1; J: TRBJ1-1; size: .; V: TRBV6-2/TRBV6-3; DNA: TGTGCCAGCAGTGGACAGGGGGCGAGACTAGCTTTCTTT; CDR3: CASSGQGARLAFF
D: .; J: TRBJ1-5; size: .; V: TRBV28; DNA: TGTGCCACCACAGGTCGACGGCAGCCCCAGCATTTT; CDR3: CATTGRRQPQHF
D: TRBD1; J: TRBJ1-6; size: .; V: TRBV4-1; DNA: TGCGCCAGCAGCCAAGGACAGGGGAGGAATTCACCCCTCCACTTT; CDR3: CASSQGQGRNSPLHF
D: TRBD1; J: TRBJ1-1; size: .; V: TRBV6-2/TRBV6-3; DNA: TGTGCCAGCAGTTACTCGACGGCAGGGGGGAACACTGAAGCTTTCTTT; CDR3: CASSYSTAGGNTEAFF
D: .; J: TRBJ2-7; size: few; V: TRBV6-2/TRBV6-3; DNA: TGTGCCAGCAGTCTCACCGGGGGGCTCGAGCAGTACTTC; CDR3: CASSLTGGLEQYF
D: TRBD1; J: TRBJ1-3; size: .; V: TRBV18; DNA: TGTGCCAGCTCCGGGACAGGGGACACCATATATTTT; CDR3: CASSGTGDTIYF
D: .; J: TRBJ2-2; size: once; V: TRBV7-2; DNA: TGTGCCAGCAGCTTAGGGCCACCTAGCGTTAGCACCGGGGAGCTGTTTTTT; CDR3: CASSLGPPSVSTGELFF
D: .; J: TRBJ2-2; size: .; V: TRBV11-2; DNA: TGTGCCAGCAGCTACAGGGGAGCGGGGGTGGAGCTGTTTTTT; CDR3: CASSYRGAGVELFF
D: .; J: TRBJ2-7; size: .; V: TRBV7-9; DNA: TGTGCCAGCAGCCTTGGAGTTTACGAGCAGTACTTC; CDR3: CASSLGVYEQYF
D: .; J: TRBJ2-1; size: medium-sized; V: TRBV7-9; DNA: TGTGCCAGCAGCTTAGCTCCCCAAGAGCAGTTCTTC; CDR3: CASSLAPQEQFF
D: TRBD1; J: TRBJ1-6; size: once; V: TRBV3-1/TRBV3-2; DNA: TGTGCCAGCAGCCAAGCTGGGACAGCCAATAATTCACCCCTCCACTTT; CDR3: CASSQAGTANNSPLHF
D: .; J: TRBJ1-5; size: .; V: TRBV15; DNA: TGTGCCACCAGCAGAGATCGGGCAGGGAATCAGCCCCAGCATTTT; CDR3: CATSRDRAGNQPQHF
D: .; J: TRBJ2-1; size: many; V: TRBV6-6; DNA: TGTGCCAGCAGCGGTCGGGTATCGAGCTACAATGAGCAGTTCTTC; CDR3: CASSGRVSSYNEQFF
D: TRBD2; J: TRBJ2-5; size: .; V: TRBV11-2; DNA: TGTGCCAGCAGCTTAGCAATCCGAGCGGGGGCTCAAGAGACCCAGTACTTC; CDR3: CASSLAIRAGAQETQYF
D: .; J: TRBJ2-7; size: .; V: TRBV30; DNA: TGTGCCTGGAGTGCTCGTCCCTACGAGCAGTACTTC; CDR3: CAWSARPYEQYF
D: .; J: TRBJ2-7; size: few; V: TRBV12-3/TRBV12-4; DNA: TGTGCCAGCAGTTTTCGCTACGAGCAGTACTTC; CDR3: CASSFRYEQYF
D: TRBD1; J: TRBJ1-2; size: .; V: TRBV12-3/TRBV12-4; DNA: TGTGCCAGCAGTTACAGGGGCGAGTATGGCTACACCTTC; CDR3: CASSYRGEYGYTF
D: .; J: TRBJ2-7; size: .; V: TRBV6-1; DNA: TGTGCCAGCAGTGAGCAGAACCAGGGCCTTGTTTACGAGCAGTACTTC; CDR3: CASSEQNQGLVYEQYF
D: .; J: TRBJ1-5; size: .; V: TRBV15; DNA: TGTGCCACCAGCAGAGATAAGGGTTTCGGGGGTCAGCCCCAGCATTTT; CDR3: CATSRDKGFGGQPQHF
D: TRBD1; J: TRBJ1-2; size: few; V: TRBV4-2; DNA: TGTGCCAGCAGCCAAGACCAGGGGGGACGGAGGAACTATGGCTACACCTTC; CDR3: CASSQDQGGRRNYGYTF
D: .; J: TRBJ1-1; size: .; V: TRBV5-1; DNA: TGCGCCAGCAAACTCCGCTGGCTGGAGACTGAAGCTTTCTTT; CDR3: CASKLRWLETEAFF
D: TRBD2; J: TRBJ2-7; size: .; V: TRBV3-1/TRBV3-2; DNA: TGTGCCAGCAGCCGATCTAGCGGGGGGGGAACCTACGAGCAGTACTTC; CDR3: CASSRSSGGGTYEQYF
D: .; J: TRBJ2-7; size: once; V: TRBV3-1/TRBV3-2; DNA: TGTGCCAGCAGCCAAGGCGCGGCGGGCGGTTACGAGCAGTACTTC; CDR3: CASSQGAAGGYEQYF
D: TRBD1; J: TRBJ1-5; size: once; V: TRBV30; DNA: TGTGCCTGGAGGACCCCCGGGGACAGATCTGGTCAGCCCCAGCATTTT; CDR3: CAWRTPGDRSGQPQHF
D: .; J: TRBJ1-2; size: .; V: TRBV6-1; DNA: TGTGCCAGCAGTGAAACGGCCAGGGAAGGCTATGGCTACACCTTC; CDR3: CASSETAREGYGYTF
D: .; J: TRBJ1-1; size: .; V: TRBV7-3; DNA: TGTGCCAGCAGCTCTATTCGGGTAACAGGAAAAGAAGCTTTCTTT; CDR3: CASSSIRVTGKEAFF
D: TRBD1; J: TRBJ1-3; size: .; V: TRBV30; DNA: TGTGCCTGGAATAGGGACAGAGGAAACACCATATATTTT; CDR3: CAWNRDRGNTIYF
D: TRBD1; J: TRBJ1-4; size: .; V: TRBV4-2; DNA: TGTGCCAGCAGCCAAGATCGTGGATTGGACAGGGTGAATGAAAAACTGTTTTTT; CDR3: CASSQDRGLDRVNEKLFF
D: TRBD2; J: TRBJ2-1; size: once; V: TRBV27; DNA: TGTGCCAGCAGGAGCGGGGTGATCAATGAGCAGTTCTTC; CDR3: CASRSGVINEQFF
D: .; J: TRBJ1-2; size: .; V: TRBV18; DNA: TGTGCCAGCTCACCACCGGCCGATCTAGCAGGGGTCTATGGCTACACCTTC; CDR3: CASSPPADLAGVYGYTF
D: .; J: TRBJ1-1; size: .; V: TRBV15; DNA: TGTGCCACCAGCATTCGTGGCAAGAACACTGAAGCTTTCTTT; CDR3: CATSIRGKNTEAFF
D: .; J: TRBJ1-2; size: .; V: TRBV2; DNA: TGTGCCAGCAGTGCGGACATCTCCCTTGTAAACTTC; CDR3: CASSADISLVNF
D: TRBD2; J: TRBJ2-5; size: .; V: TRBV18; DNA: TGTGCCAGCTCATCGAGGACTAGCGGGGGAGGGGAGACCCAGTACTTC; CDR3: CASSSRTSGGGETQYF
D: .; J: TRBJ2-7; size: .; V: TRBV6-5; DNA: TGTGCCAGCAGTCCCGCCACAGCCGACGACGAGCAGTACTTC; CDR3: CASSPATADDEQYF
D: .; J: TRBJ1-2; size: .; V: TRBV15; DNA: TGTGCCACCAGCAGTGACAGGCAGGTGCGGCGCTACACCTTC; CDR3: CATSSDRQVRRYTF
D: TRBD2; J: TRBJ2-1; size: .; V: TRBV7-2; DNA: TGTGCCAGCAGCTTATCAGCGGCGGGGGGCGCTCTCTCCTACAATGAGCAGTTCTTC; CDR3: CASSLSAAGGALSYNEQFF
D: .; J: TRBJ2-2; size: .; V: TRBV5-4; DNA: TGTGCCAGCAGCTTGGCCGGGGGTTTTAGGGAGGAGCTGTTTTTT; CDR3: CASSLAGGFREELFF
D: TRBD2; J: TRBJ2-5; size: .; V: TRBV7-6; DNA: TGTGCCAGCAGCCCGGGGACTAGCGGGGGGAGGGAGACCCAGTACTTC; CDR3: CASSPGTSGGRETQYF
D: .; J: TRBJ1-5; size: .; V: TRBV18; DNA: TGTGCCAGCTCACCCCGGGGTGGAGGCAATCAGCCCCAGCATTTT; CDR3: CASSPRGGGNQPQHF
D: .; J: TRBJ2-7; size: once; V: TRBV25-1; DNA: TGTGCCAGCAGCCAGGGGTCCTACGAGCAGTACTTC; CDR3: CASSQGSYEQYF
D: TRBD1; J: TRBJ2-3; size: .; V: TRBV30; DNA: TGTGCCTGGAGGGGAAAGGGGGCCGTAGATACGCAGTATTTT; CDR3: CAWRGKGAVDTQYF
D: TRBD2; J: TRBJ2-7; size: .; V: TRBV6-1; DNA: TGTGCCAGCAGTGATCTGCTTGGACTAGCGAGCCCCTACGAGCAGTACTTC; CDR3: CASSDLLGLASPYEQYF
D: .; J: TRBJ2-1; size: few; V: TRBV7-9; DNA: TGTGCCAGCAGCCCACCGTTCAGGCTTGGAATGGGGCAGTTCTTC; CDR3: CASSPPFRLGMGQFF
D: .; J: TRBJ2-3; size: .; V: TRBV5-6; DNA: TGTGCCAGCAACAAAGCAGGTCCAGATACGCAGTATTTT; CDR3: CASNKAGPDTQYF
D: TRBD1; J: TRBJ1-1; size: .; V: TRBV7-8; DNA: TGTGCCAGCAGCTTAGGGGGGACAGGGTCGATTGAAGCTTTCTTT; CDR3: CASSLGGTGSIEAFF
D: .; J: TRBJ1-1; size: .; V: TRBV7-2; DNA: TGTGCCAGCAGCGAACAGGGTTACACTGAAGCTTTCTTT; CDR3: CASSEQGYTEAFF
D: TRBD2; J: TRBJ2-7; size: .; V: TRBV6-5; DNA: TGTGCCAGCCGCGGGACTAGCGTATACGAGCAGTACTTC; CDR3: CASRGTSVYEQYF
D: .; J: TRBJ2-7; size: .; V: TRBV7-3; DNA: TGTGCCAGCAGCTTAACCGGGGGGCCGGCCGAGCAGTACTTC; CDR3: CASSLTGGPAEQYF
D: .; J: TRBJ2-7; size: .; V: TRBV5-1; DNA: TGCGCCAGCAGCTTGGCCAACGGAGCCTACGAGCAGTACTTC; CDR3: CASSLANGAYEQYF